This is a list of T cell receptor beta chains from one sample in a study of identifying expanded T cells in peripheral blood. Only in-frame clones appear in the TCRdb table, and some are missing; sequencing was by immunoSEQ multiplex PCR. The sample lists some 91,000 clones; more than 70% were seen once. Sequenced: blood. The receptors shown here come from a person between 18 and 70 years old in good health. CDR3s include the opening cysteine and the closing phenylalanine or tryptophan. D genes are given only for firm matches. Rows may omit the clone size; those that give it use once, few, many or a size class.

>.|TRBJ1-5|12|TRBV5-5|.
CASSPGYQPQHF
TGTGCCAGCAGCCCAGGGTATCAGCCCCAGCATTTT
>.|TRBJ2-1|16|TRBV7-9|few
CASSLVGLGDYNEQFF
TGTGCCAGCAGCTTAGTCGGGCTAGGGGACTACAATGAGCAGTTCTTC
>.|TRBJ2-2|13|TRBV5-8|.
CASSLLRAGELFF
TGTGCCAGCAGCTTATTGAGGGCCGGGGAGCTGTTTTTT
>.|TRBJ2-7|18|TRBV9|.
CASSVEVGVGAGASEQYF
TGTGCCAGCAGCGTAGAGGTTGGGGTCGGGGCGGGGGCGTCCGAGCAGTACTTC
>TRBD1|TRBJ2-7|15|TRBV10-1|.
CASSAGTGFPYEQYF
TGCGCCAGCAGTGCCGGGACAGGATTTCCCTACGAGCAGTACTTC
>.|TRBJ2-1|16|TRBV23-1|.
CASRLLWGRGSVEQFF
TGCGCCAGCAGGCTCCTATGGGGGAGAGGGTCTGTTGAGCAGTTCTTC
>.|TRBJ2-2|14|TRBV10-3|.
CAITGGENTGELFF
TGTGCCATCACTGGGGGCGAGAACACCGGGGAGCTGTTTTTT
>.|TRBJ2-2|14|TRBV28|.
CASSLPSPGGELFF
TGTGCCAGCAGTTTACCCTCCCCTGGCGGGGAGCTGTTTTTT
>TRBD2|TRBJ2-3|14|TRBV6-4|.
CASSEGLETDTQYF
TGTGCCAGCAGTGAGGGACTAGAAACAGATACGCAGTATTTT
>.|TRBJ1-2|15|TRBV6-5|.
CASSYSKAANYGYTF
TGTGCCAGCAGTTACTCGAAGGCGGCTAACTATGGCTACACCTTC
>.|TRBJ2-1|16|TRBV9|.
CASSGRRGQGYGEQFF
TGTGCCAGCAGCGGAAGGCGGGGTCAGGGTTACGGTGAGCAGTTCTTC
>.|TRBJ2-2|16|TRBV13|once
CASSLTGLGYTGELFF
TGTGCCAGCAGCTTAACAGGGCTAGGGTATACCGGGGAGCTGTTTTTT
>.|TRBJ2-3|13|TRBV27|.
CASSSRVPDTQYF
TGTGCCAGCAGTTCCAGGGTACCAGATACGCAGTATTTT
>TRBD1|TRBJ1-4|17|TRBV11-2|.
CASSFRGRIPTNEKLFF
TGTGCCAGCAGCTTCAGGGGGCGGATCCCAACTAATGAAAAACTGTTTTTT
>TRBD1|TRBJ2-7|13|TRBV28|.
CASSLTGEGEQYF
TGTGCCAGCAGCCTCACAGGGGAAGGGGAGCAGTACTTC